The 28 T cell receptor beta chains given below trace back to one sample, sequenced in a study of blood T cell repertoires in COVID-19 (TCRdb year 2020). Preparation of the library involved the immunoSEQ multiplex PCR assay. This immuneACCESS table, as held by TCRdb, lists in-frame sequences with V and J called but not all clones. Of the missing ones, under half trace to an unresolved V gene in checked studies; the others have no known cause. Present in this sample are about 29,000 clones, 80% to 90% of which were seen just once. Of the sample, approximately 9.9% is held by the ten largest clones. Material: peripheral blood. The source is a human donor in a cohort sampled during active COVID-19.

CDR3 sequence reads: CASSPRLAGGDRTYEQYF. The CDR3 region has the DNA TGTGCCAGCAGTCCGAGACTAGCGGGGGGCGATCGCACCTACGAGCAGTACTTC. This sequence joins TRBV27 and TRBJ2-7; TRBD2 matches at 13 bases. Germline lookup yields CDR1 MNHEY and CDR2 SMNVEV (reference sequence). Germline trimming cut 5 bases from V and 2 bases from J; bases unmatched to any gene: 12. The CDR3 totals 18 residues.

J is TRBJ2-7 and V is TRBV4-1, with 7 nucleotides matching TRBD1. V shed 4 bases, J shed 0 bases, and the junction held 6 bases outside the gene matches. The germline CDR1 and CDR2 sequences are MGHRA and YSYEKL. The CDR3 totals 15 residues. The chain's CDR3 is CASSRTTGTSYEQYF. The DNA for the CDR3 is TGCGCCAGCAGCCGGACGACAGGGACCTCCTACGAGCAGTACTTC.

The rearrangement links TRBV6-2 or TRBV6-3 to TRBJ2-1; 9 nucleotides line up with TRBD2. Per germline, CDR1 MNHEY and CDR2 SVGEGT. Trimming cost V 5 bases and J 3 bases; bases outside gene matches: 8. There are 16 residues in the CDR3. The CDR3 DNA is TGTGCCAGCAGTGCCCTTAGCGGGGGAGGCTACAATGAGCAGTTCTTC. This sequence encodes CASSALSGGGYNEQFF.

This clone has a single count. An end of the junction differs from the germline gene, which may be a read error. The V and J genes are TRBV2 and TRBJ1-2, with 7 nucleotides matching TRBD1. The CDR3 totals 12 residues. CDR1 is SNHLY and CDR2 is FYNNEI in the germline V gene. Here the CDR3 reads CASREDRDGYTF. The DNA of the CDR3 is TGTGCCAGCAGGGAAGACAGGGATGGCTACACCTTC. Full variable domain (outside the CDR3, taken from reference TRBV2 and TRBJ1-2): EPEVTQTPSHQVTQMGQEVILRCVPISNHLYFYWYRQILGQKVEFLVSFYNNEISEKSEIFDDQFSVERPDGSNFTLKIRSTKLEDSAMYFCASREDRDGYTFGSGTRLTVV.

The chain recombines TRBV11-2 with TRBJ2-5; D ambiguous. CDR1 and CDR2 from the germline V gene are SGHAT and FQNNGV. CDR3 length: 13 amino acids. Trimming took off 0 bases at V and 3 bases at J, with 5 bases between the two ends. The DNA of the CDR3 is TGTGCCAGCAGCTTAGACAGGAAAGAGACCCAGTACTTC. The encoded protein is CASSLDRKETQYF.

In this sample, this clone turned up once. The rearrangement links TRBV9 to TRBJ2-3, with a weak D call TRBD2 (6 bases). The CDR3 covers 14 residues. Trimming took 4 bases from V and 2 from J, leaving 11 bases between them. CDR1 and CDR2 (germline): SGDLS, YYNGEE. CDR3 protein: CASSPRDSTDTQYF. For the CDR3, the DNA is TGTGCCAGCAGCCCCCGGGACTCCACAGATACGCAGTATTTT. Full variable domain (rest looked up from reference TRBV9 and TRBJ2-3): DSGVTQTPKHLITATGQRVTLRCSPRSGDLSVYWYQQSLDQGLQFLIQYYNGEERAKGNILERFSAQQFPDLHSELNLSSLELGDSALYFCASSPRDSTDTQYFGPGTRLTVL.

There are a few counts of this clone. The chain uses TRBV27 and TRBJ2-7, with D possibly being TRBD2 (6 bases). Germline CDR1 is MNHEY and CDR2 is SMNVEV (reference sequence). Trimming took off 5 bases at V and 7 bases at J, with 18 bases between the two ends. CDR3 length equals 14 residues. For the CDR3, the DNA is TGTGCCAGCAGTCCCGGCGCGGGATGGGGGGAGCAGTACTTC. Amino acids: CASSPGAGWGEQYF.

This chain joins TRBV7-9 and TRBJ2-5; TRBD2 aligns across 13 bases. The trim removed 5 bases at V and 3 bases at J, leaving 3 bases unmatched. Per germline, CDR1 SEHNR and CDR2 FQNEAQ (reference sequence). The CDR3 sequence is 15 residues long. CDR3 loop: CASSPGTSGEETQYF. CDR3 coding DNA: TGTGCCAGCAGCCCAGGGACTAGCGGGGAAGAGACCCAGTACTTC.

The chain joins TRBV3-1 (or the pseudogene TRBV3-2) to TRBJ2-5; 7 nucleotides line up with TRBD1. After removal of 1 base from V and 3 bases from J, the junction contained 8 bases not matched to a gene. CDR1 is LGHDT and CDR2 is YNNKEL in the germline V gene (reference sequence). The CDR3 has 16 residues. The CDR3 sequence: CASSQATGTVEETQYF. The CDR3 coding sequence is TGTGCCAGCAGCCAAGCCACCGGGACAGTGGAAGAGACCCAGTACTTC.

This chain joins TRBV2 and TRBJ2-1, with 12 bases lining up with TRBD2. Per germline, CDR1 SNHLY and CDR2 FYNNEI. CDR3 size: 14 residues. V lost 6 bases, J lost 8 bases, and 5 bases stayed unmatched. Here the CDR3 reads CASRPSGGVYEQFF. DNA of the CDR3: TGTGCCAGCAGACCTAGCGGGGGGGTCTATGAGCAGTTCTTC.

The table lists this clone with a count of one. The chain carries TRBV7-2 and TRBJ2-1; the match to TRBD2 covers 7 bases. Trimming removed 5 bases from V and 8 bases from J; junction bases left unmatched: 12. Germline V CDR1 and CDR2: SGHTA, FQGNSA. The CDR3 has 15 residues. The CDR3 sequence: CASSPRGAGRDEQFF. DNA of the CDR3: TGTGCCAGCAGCCCCCGGGGAGCGGGGAGGGATGAGCAGTTCTTC.

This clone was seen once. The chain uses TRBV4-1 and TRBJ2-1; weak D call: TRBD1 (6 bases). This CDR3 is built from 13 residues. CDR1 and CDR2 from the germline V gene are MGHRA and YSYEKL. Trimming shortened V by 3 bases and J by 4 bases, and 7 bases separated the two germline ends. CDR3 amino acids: CASSQDSYNEQFF. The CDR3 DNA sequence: TGCGCCAGCAGCCAGGACAGTTACAATGAGCAGTTCTTC.

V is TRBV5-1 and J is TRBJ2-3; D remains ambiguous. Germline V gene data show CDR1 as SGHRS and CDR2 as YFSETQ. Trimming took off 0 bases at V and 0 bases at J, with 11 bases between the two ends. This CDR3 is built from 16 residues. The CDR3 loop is CASSLAGGASTDTQYF. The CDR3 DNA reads TGCGCCAGCAGCTTGGCCGGCGGAGCTAGCACAGATACGCAGTATTTT.

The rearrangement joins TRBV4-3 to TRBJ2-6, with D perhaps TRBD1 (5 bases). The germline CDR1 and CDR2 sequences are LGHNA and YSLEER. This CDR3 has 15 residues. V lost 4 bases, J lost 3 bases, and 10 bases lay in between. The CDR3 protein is CASSLDRSGANVLTF. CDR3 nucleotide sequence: TGCGCCAGCAGCCTCGACAGAAGTGGGGCCAACGTCCTGACTTTC.

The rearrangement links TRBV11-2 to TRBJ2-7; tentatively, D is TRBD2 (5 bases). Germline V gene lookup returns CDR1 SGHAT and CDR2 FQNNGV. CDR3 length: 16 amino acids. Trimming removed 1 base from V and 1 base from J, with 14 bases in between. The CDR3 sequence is CASSLGTIGLSYEQYF. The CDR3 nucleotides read TGTGCCAGCAGCTTAGGGACGATAGGACTTTCCTACGAGCAGTACTTC.

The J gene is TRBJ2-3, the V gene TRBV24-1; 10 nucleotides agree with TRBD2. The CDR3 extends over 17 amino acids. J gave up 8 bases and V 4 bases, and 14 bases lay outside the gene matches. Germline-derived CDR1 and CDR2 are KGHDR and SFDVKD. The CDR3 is CATSDSTERGGGGTQYF. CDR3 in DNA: TGTGCCACCAGTGACTCGACTGAGCGGGGGGGCGGGGGTACGCAGTATTTT.

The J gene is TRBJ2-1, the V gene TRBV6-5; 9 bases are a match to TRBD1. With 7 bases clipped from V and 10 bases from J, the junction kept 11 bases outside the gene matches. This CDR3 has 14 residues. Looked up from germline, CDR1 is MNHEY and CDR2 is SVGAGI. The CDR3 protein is CASTYDRGRNEQFF. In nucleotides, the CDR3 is TGTGCCAGCACATATGACAGGGGGAGAAACGAGCAGTTCTTC.

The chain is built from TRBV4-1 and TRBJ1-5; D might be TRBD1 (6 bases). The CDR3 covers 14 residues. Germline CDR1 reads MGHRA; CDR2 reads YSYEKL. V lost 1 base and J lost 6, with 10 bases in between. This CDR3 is CASSQGVGGQPQHF. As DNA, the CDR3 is TGCGCCAGCAGCCAAGGGGTAGGGGGTCAGCCCCAGCATTTT.

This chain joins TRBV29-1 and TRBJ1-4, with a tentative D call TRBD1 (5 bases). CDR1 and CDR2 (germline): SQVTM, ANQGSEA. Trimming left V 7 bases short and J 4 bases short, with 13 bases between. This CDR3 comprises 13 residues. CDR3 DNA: TGCAGCGCCGCCCGGGGGGATAATGAAAAACTGTTTTTT. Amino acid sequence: CSAARGDNEKLFF.

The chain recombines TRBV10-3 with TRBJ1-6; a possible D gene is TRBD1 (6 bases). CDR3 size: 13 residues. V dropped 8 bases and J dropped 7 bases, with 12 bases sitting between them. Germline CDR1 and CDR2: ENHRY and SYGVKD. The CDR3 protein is CAISGDRNSPLHF. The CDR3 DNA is TGTGCCATCTCAGGGGATAGGAATTCACCCCTCCACTTT.

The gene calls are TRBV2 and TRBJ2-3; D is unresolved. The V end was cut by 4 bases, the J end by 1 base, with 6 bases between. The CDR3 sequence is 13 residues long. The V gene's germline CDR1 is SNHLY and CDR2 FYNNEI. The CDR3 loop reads CASSAEGTDTQYF. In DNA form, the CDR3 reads TGTGCCAGCAGTGCCGAGGGCACAGATACGCAGTATTTT.

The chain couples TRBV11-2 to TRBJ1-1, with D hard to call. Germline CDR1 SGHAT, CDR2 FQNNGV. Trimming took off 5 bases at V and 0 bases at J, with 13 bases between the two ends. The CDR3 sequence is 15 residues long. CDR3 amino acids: CASSPTRGLNTEAFF. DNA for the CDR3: TGTGCCAGCAGCCCTACAAGAGGGCTGAACACTGAAGCTTTCTTT.

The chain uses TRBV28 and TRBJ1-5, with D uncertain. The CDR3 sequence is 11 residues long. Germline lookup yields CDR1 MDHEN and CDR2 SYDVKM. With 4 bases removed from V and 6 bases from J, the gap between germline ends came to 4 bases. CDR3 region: CASSSSQPQHF. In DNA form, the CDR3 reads TGTGCCAGCAGTTCGAGTCAGCCCCAGCATTTT.

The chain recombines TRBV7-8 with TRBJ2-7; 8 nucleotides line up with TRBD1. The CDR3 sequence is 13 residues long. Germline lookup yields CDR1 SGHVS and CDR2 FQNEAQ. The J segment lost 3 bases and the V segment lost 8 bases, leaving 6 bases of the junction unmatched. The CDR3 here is CASAGGTGYEQYF. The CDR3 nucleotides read TGTGCCAGCGCAGGAGGGACAGGCTACGAGCAGTACTTC. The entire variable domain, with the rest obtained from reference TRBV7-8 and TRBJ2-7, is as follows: GAGVSQSPRYKVAKRGQDVALRCDPISGHVSLFWYQQALGQGPEFLTYFQNEAQLDKSGLPSDRFFAERPEGSVSTLKIQRTQQEDSAVYLCASAGGTGYEQYFGPGTRLTVT.

The CDR3 protein is CASSLPGVTEAFF. As DNA, the CDR3 is TGTGCCAGCAGCCTCCCAGGGGTCACTGAAGCTTTCTTT. V gene TRBV28 combines with J gene TRBJ1-1; D is perhaps TRBD1 (6 bases). The CDR3 loop spans 13 amino acids. The germline gives CDR1 MDHEN, CDR2 SYDVKM. The V end lost 6 bases, the J end lost 4 bases, and 12 bases lay between the germline ends.

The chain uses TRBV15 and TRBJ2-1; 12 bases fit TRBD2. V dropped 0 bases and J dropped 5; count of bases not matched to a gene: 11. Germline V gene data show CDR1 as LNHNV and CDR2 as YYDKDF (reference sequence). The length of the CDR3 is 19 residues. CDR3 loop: CATSRDLLTSGGHNNEQFF. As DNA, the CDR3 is TGTGCCACCAGCAGAGATCTTCTGACTAGCGGGGGACACAACAATGAGCAGTTCTTC. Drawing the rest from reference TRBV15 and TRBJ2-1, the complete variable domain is DAMVIQNPRYQVTQFGKPVTLSCSQTLNHNVMYWYQQKSSQAPKLLFHYYDKDFNNEADTPDNFQSRRPNTSFCFLDIRSPGLGDTAMYLCATSRDLLTSGGHNNEQFFGPGTRLTVL.

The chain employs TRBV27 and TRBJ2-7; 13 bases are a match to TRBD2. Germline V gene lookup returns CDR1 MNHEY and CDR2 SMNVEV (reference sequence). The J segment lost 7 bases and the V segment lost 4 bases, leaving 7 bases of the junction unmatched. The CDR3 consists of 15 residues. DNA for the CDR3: TGTGCCAGCAGTTCCGAAGGACTAGCGGGGGTTGAGCAGTACTTC. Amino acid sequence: CASSSEGLAGVEQYF.

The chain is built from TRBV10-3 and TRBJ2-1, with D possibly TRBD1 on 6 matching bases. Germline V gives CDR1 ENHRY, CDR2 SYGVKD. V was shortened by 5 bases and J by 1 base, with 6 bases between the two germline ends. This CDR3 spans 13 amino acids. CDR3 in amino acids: CAISQGSYNEQFF. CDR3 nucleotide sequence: TGTGCCATCAGTCAGGGGTCCTACAATGAGCAGTTCTTC.